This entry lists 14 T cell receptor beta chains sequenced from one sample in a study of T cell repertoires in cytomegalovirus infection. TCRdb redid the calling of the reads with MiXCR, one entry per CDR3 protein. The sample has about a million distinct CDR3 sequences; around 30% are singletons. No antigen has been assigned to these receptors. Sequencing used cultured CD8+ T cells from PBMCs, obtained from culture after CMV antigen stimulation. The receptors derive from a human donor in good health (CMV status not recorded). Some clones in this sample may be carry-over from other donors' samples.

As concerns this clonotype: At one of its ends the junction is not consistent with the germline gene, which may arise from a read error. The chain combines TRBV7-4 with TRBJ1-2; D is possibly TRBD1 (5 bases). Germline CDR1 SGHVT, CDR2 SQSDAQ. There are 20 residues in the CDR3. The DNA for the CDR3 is TGTGCCAGCAGCTTAAATTCCGGGGGGGGGACGGAGGACGGTGACTATGGCTGCACCTTC. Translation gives CASSLNSGGGTEDGDYGCTF.

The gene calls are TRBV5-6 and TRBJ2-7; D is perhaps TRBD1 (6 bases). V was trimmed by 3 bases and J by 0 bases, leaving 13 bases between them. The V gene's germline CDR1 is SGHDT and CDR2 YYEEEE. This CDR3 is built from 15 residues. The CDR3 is CASSSWTVSSYEQYV. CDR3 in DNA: TGTGCCAGCAGCTCTTGGACAGTCAGCTCCTACGAGCAGTACGTC.

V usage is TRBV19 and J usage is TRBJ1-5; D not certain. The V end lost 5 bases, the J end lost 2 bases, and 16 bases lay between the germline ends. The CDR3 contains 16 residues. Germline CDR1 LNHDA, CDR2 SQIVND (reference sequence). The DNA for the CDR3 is TGTGCCAGTAGTTGGGTAATTTCTTCGGGCAATCAGCCCCAGCATTTT. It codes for CASSWVISSGNQPQHF.

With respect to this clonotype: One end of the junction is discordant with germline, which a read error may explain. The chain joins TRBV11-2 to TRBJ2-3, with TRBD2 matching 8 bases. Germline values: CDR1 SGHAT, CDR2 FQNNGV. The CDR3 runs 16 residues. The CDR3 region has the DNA TGTGCCAGCAGCTGGCTAGAGCGGGGGAGCACAGATACGAAGTATTTT. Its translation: CASSWLERGSTDTKYF.

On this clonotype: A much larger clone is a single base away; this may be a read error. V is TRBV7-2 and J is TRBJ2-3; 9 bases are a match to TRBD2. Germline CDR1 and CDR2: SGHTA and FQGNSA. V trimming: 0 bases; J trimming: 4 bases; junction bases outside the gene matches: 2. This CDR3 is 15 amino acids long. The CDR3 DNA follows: TGTGCCAGCAGCTTAGCAGCGGGGGGCCCAGATACGCAGTATTTT. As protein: CASSLAAGGPDTQYF.

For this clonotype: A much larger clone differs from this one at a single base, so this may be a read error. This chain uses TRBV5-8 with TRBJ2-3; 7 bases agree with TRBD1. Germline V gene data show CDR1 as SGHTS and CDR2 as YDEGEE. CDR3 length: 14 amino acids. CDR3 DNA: TGTGTCAGCCTTGGGACAGTGAGGGCAGATACGCAGTATTTT. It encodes CVSLGTVRADTQYF.

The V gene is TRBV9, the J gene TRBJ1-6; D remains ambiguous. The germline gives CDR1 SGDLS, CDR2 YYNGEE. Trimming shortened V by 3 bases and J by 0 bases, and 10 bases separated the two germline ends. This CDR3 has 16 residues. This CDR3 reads CASSAYSSSYNSPLHF. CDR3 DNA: TGTGCCAGCAGCGCATACAGCAGCTCCTATAATTCACCCCTCCACTTT.

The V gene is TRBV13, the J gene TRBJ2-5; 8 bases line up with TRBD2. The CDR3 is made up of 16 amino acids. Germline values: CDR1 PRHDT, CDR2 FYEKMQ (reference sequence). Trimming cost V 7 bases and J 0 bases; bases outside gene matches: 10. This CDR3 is CASTPGGALYQETQYF. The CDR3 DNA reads TGTGCCAGCACCCCCGGGGGGGCCTTGTACCAAGAGACCCAGTACTTC.

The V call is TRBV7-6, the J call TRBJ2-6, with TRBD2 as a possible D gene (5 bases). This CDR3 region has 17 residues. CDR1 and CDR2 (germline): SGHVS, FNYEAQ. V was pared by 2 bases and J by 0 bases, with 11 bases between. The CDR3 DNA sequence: TGTGCCAGCAGCTTATTCGAGGGCCACTCTGGGGCCAACGTCCTGACTTTC. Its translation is CASSLFEGHSGANVLTF.

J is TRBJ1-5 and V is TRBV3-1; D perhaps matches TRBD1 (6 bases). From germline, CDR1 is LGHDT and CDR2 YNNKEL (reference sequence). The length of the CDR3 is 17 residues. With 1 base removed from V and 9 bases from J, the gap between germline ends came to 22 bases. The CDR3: CASSQVNPGGGQGPQHF. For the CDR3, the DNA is TGTGCCAGCAGCCAAGTAAATCCCGGGGGGGGGCAGGGGCCCCAGCATTTT.

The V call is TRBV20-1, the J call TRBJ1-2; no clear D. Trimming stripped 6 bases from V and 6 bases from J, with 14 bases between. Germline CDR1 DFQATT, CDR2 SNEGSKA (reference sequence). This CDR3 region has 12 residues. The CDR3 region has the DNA TGCAGTGCCCGGAACGGGGTAGATGGCTACACCTTC. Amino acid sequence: CSARNGVDGYTF.

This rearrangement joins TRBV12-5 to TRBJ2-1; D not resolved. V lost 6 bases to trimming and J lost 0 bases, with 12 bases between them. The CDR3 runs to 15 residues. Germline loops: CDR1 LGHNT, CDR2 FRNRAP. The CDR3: CASGIDHPSYNEQFF. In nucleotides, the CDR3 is TGTGCTAGTGGAATCGACCACCCCTCCTACAATGAGCAGTTCTTC.

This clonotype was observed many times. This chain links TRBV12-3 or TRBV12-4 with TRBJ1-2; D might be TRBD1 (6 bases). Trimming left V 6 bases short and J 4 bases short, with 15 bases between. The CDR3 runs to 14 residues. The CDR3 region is CASRVVGAAYGYTF. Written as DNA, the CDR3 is TGTGCCAGCAGAGTCGTGGGGGCTGCCTATGGCTACACCTTC.

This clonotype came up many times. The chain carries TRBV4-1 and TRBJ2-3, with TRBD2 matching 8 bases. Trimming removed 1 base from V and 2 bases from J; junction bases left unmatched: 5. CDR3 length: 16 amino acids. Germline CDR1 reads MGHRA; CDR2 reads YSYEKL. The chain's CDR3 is CASSQGSGGSTDTQYF. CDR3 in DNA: TGCGCCAGCAGCCAAGGAAGCGGGGGATCCACAGATACGCAGTATTTT.